This is a list of T cell receptor beta chains from one sample in a study of blood T cell repertoires in COVID-19. Data came from immunoSEQ multiplex PCR; TCRdb stores just in-frame clones and leaves some out. The sample holds around 81,000 clones, 88% seen once. Source material: peripheral blood. The receptors come from a man aged 65 to 79 with acute or convalescent COVID-19. Both conserved end residues are part of each CDR3. The order of the fields is V gene, J gene, CDR3 protein.

TRBV25-1	TRBJ1-1	CASSKQGILMNTEAFF
TRBV19	TRBJ2-3	CASSINSAAGDTQYF
TRBV6-5	TRBJ1-1	CASSSGLAGQAFF
TRBV24-1	TRBJ2-7	CATSEGVAGLDEQYF
TRBV28	TRBJ1-2	CASSLSGDRGGYTF
TRBV7-2	TRBJ2-7	CASSYGHRSYEQYF
TRBV6-5	TRBJ1-2	CASSPGQGVGGYTF
TRBV11-2	TRBJ1-5	CASSKLVDGVNQPQHF
TRBV21-1	TRBJ2-3	CASSKRGGLSTDTQYF
TRBV7-6	TRBJ1-6	CASSLRGQGNSPLHF
TRBV5-4	TRBJ1-6	CASRSQGGGHSPLHF
TRBV28	TRBJ1-5	CASSESTGGGQPQHF
TRBV28	TRBJ2-1	CASSTQQVRGEQFF
TRBV15	TRBJ2-7	CATSRDPGQGYEQYF
TRBV14	TRBJ2-1	CASSQGDFRNEQFF
TRBV4-3	TRBJ2-5	CASSQGDRNQETQYF
TRBV6-2/TRBV6-3	TRBJ1-6	CASSPRHDSGDRGSPLHF
TRBV4-3	TRBJ2-7	CASSQGGNSYEQYF
TRBV27	TRBJ2-7	CASRTNGQGQPYEQYF
TRBV4-1	TRBJ1-2	CASSQLSGQFGYTF
TRBV5-8	TRBJ2-2	CASRVVVAGPGELFF
TRBV25-1	TRBJ2-2	CASSLAGGPTGELFF
TRBV6-6	TRBJ1-2	CASSFNRGANYGYTF
TRBV10-3	TRBJ2-7	CAISEAGGQEQYF
TRBV6-2/TRBV6-3	TRBJ1-2	CASSYSLDSAGYTF